A selection of T cell receptor beta chains follows, all from one sample in a study of T cell repertoires and HLA-DP antigens. These TCRs' antigens remain unknown. Some clones are missing from TCRdb's copy, which holds only in-frame ones; the method was immunoSEQ multiplex PCR. In the table there are some 110,000 clones, 80% to 95% of which are singletons. What was sequenced was CD4+ T cells from PBMCs. All receptors come from a woman aged 18-29 years in good health and CMV-seronegative. Each CDR3 is given with its conserved first and last residue. Fields, in order: CDR3 DNA, CDR3 protein, D gene, J gene, clone size, V gene. A D gene is named only where the DNA matches it firmly. A clone size is listed for some rows: how often the clone was seen (once, few, many), or a class if it is expanded.

CDR3nt: TGTGCCAGCGGTTTAGCAGATACGCAGTATTTT; CDR3aa: CASGLADTQYF; d_gene: -; j_gene: TRBJ2-3; abundance: -; v_gene: TRBV6-6
CDR3nt: TGCGCCAGCAGCCAAGTCCCCCGTAATTCACCCCTCCACTTT; CDR3aa: CASSQVPRNSPLHF; d_gene: -; j_gene: TRBJ1-6; abundance: -; v_gene: TRBV4-3
CDR3nt: TGTGCCAGCAGTTTATGGGGGCGAGACACCGGGGAGCTGTTTTTT; CDR3aa: CASSLWGRDTGELFF; d_gene: -; j_gene: TRBJ2-2; abundance: -; v_gene: TRBV27
CDR3nt: TGCGCCAGCAGCCAAGTTAGAGGGAACAATGAGCAGTTCTTC; CDR3aa: CASSQVRGNNEQFF; d_gene: -; j_gene: TRBJ2-1; abundance: -; v_gene: TRBV4-3
CDR3nt: TGTGCCAGCAGCTACGGGACAGGGAGAGCTTTCTTT; CDR3aa: CASSYGTGRAFF; d_gene: TRBD1; j_gene: TRBJ1-1; abundance: -; v_gene: TRBV7-2
CDR3nt: TGTGCCAGCAGTGACTCGTGGACTAGCGGGGAAACCTCGAACACCGGGGAGCTGTTTTTT; CDR3aa: CASSDSWTSGETSNTGELFF; d_gene: TRBD2; j_gene: TRBJ2-2; abundance: few; v_gene: TRBV6-4
CDR3nt: TGTGCCAGCTCGGGCGGGTACGGCTACACCTTC; CDR3aa: CASSGGYGYTF; d_gene: -; j_gene: TRBJ1-2; abundance: once; v_gene: TRBV6-5
CDR3nt: TGTGCCAGCAGCTTGTCTAGCGGGAGCAATGAGCAGTTCTTC; CDR3aa: CASSLSSGSNEQFF; d_gene: TRBD2; j_gene: TRBJ2-1; abundance: -; v_gene: TRBV7-2
CDR3nt: TGTGCCAGCAGTTGGTCCAGCCGTGAAAAACTGTTTTTT; CDR3aa: CASSWSSREKLFF; d_gene: -; j_gene: TRBJ1-4; abundance: few; v_gene: TRBV6-6
CDR3nt: TGTGCCAGTAGTAGGAGACAGGGCCGAAATCAGCCCCAGCATTTT; CDR3aa: CASSRRQGRNQPQHF; d_gene: TRBD1; j_gene: TRBJ1-5; abundance: -; v_gene: TRBV19
CDR3nt: TGTGCCAGCAGCCAAGGGGGTGCTAGCTCCTACAATGAGCAGTTCTTC; CDR3aa: CASSQGGASSYNEQFF; d_gene: -; j_gene: TRBJ2-1; abundance: -; v_gene: TRBV4-2
CDR3nt: TGTGCCAGCAGCTTAGTAGCGGGGGTAGGGCAAGAGACCCAGTACTTC; CDR3aa: CASSLVAGVGQETQYF; d_gene: TRBD2; j_gene: TRBJ2-5; abundance: few; v_gene: TRBV7-3
CDR3nt: TGTGCCAGCTCACCACGAACAGGGGGTGAGCAGTTCTTC; CDR3aa: CASSPRTGGEQFF; d_gene: TRBD1; j_gene: TRBJ2-1; abundance: -; v_gene: TRBV18
CDR3nt: TGTGCCAGCAGTCGGGACAAGGAAGCTTTCTTT; CDR3aa: CASSRDKEAFF; d_gene: -; j_gene: TRBJ1-1; abundance: -; v_gene: TRBV6-5
CDR3nt: TGTGCCAGCAGCTTATCCAGGGGGAATAAAGAGACCCAGTACTTC; CDR3aa: CASSLSRGNKETQYF; d_gene: TRBD1; j_gene: TRBJ2-5; abundance: -; v_gene: TRBV7-2
CDR3nt: TGTGCCAGCAGTACGGACAGGCTGAATCAGCCCCAGCATTTT; CDR3aa: CASSTDRLNQPQHF; d_gene: TRBD1; j_gene: TRBJ1-5; abundance: -; v_gene: TRBV28
CDR3nt: TGTGCCAGCAGTGCTCAGGGGGGAGGGGGCACTGAAGCTTTCTTT; CDR3aa: CASSAQGGGGTEAFF; d_gene: TRBD1; j_gene: TRBJ1-1; abundance: once; v_gene: TRBV27
CDR3nt: TGTGCCAGCAGCCTTCGATCGACAGGCACAGATACGCAGTATTTT; CDR3aa: CASSLRSTGTDTQYF; d_gene: -; j_gene: TRBJ2-3; abundance: -; v_gene: TRBV9
CDR3nt: TGTGCCATCAGTGGTGGTAGCGGTAGCACAGATACGCAGTATTTT; CDR3aa: CAISGGSGSTDTQYF; d_gene: -; j_gene: TRBJ2-3; abundance: -; v_gene: TRBV10-3
CDR3nt: TGTGCCAGCAGCTCGACAGGGCTGGGGACCCAGTACTTC; CDR3aa: CASSSTGLGTQYF; d_gene: TRBD1; j_gene: TRBJ2-5; abundance: -; v_gene: TRBV7-3
CDR3nt: TGTGCCTGGAGTCTGACGGGACTTACAACTGAAGCTTTCTTT; CDR3aa: CAWSLTGLTTEAFF; d_gene: -; j_gene: TRBJ1-1; abundance: -; v_gene: TRBV30
CDR3nt: TGTGCCAGTAGTATAGTAACAGGGACCGGGAACACTGAAGCTTTCTTT; CDR3aa: CASSIVTGTGNTEAFF; d_gene: -; j_gene: TRBJ1-1; abundance: -; v_gene: TRBV19
CDR3nt: TGTGCCAGCACCCCGGGTACCAAAGCCCTCGATAGCTCCTATAATTCACCCCTCCACTTT; CDR3aa: CASTPGTKALDSSYNSPLHF; d_gene: -; j_gene: TRBJ1-6; abundance: -; v_gene: TRBV4-2
CDR3nt: TGTGCCAGCAGGCGACAGGTACCTAATGAAAAACTGTTTTTT; CDR3aa: CASRRQVPNEKLFF; d_gene: -; j_gene: TRBJ1-4; abundance: -; v_gene: TRBV6-8
CDR3nt: TGCGCCAGCAGCCAAGTCGGGACAGGGGTAAATGAAGCTTTCTTT; CDR3aa: CASSQVGTGVNEAFF; d_gene: TRBD1; j_gene: TRBJ1-1; abundance: -; v_gene: TRBV4-3
CDR3nt: TGTGCCAGCAGTGAACAGGGAAGCACAGATACGCAGTATTTT; CDR3aa: CASSEQGSTDTQYF; d_gene: -; j_gene: TRBJ2-3; abundance: -; v_gene: TRBV2
CDR3nt: TGTGCCAGCATGCCCGGACAGGGAATTGCGCAGTATTTT; CDR3aa: CASMPGQGIAQYF; d_gene: TRBD1; j_gene: TRBJ2-3; abundance: once; v_gene: TRBV2
CDR3nt: TGTGCCAGCAGTTTAGGGTCCATTAGGAACGAGCAGTACTTC; CDR3aa: CASSLGSIRNEQYF; d_gene: -; j_gene: TRBJ2-7; abundance: -; v_gene: TRBV28
CDR3nt: TGTGCCAGCTCACTCGGACTAGCGGGCCGACCCTACAATGAGCAGTTCTTC; CDR3aa: CASSLGLAGRPYNEQFF; d_gene: TRBD2; j_gene: TRBJ2-1; abundance: -; v_gene: TRBV18
CDR3nt: TGTGCCAGCAGCCGGGACTGGGACACAGATACGCAGTATTTT; CDR3aa: CASSRDWDTDTQYF; d_gene: -; j_gene: TRBJ2-3; abundance: -; v_gene: TRBV28
CDR3nt: TGTGCCAGCAGCTTGACAGGGTTGGACATTCAGTACTTC; CDR3aa: CASSLTGLDIQYF; d_gene: -; j_gene: TRBJ2-4; abundance: -; v_gene: TRBV5-8
CDR3nt: TGTGCCAGCAGACCAATGACGGGAGGGAGCAATGAGCAGTTCTTC; CDR3aa: CASRPMTGGSNEQFF; d_gene: TRBD2; j_gene: TRBJ2-1; abundance: -; v_gene: TRBV6-6
CDR3nt: TGTGCCAGCAGTCCGGCGGGGAAAACAGATACGCAGTATTTT; CDR3aa: CASSPAGKTDTQYF; d_gene: -; j_gene: TRBJ2-3; abundance: few; v_gene: TRBV5-4
CDR3nt: TGTGCCAGCTCACCGGGACAGGCTACCTCTGGAAACACCATATATTTT; CDR3aa: CASSPGQATSGNTIYF; d_gene: TRBD1; j_gene: TRBJ1-3; abundance: -; v_gene: TRBV18
CDR3nt: TGTGCCAGCAGCTTGCACGGGGCTGGAAACACCATATATTTT; CDR3aa: CASSLHGAGNTIYF; d_gene: -; j_gene: TRBJ1-3; abundance: -; v_gene: TRBV7-6
CDR3nt: TGTGCCAGCAGTTACGATCCCCGATTTTCAGGGCAGTTCTTC; CDR3aa: CASSYDPRFSGQFF; d_gene: -; j_gene: TRBJ2-1; abundance: many; v_gene: TRBV6-5
CDR3nt: TGTGCCAGCAGTGAAGCTCCCCTCCTGGCGGGGGGCTGGGAGACCCAGTACTTC; CDR3aa: CASSEAPLLAGGWETQYF; d_gene: TRBD2; j_gene: TRBJ2-5; abundance: -; v_gene: TRBV6-1
CDR3nt: TGTGCCAGCAGTGACCCTAATTCACCCCTCCACTTT; CDR3aa: CASSDPNSPLHF; d_gene: -; j_gene: TRBJ1-6; abundance: -; v_gene: TRBV2
CDR3nt: TGTGCCAGCAGTTCATTTATTAGGGGGGTCGCTGAAGCTTTCTTT; CDR3aa: CASSSFIRGVAEAFF; d_gene: -; j_gene: TRBJ1-1; abundance: -; v_gene: TRBV27
CDR3nt: TGTGCCAGCAGCCCCCCCAGTGCCGGGGAGCTGTTTTTT; CDR3aa: CASSPPSAGELFF; d_gene: -; j_gene: TRBJ2-2; abundance: -; v_gene: TRBV6-5
CDR3nt: TGTGCCAGCAGTTTATACCCCCTGGACAATTATAGCAATCAGCCCCAGCATTTT; CDR3aa: CASSLYPLDNYSNQPQHF; d_gene: -; j_gene: TRBJ1-5; abundance: -; v_gene: TRBV27